The source of this T cell receptor beta chain is a study of blood T cell repertoires in COVID-19. The CDR3 sequence is 16 residues long. The J segment lost 9 bases and the V segment lost 0 bases, leaving 9 bases of the junction unmatched. CDR1 and CDR2 (germline): MGHRA, YSYEKL. Data came from immunoSEQ multiplex PCR; TCRdb stores just in-frame clones and leaves some out. This table holds approximately 100,000 clones, 86% found once. The rearrangement uses TRBV4-1 and TRBJ2-1; TRBD1 matches 9 bases. The sequenced sample consisted of peripheral blood. The TCR was taken from a man aged 50 to 59 with acute or convalescent COVID-19. The CDR3 protein is CASSQDPGTGYFEQFF. The CDR3 DNA follows: TGCGCCAGCAGCCAAGATCCGGGGACAGGGTATTTTGAGCAGTTCTTC.